This T cell receptor (beta chain) comes out of a study of blood T cell repertoires in COVID-19. The wider study: Acute and convalescent COVID-19 samples came from the United States, Italy and Spain.

A word on this clone: Other DNA sequences in the same sample also yield this CDR3.

The assay was immunoSEQ multiplex PCR, and TCRdb's table has in-frame clones only and misses some. The top ten hold approximately 1.2% of the sample, which has about 430,000 clones, approximately 90% seen once. Trimming removed 6 bases at V and 5 bases at J, with 7 bases between. Germline V lookup: CDR1 SNHLY, CDR2 FYNNEI. The CDR3 loop spans 11 amino acids. This receptor was taken from a young man who had recovered from COVID-19. The sample comprised PBMCs or T cells enriched from blood (not recorded which). The chain uses TRBV2 and TRBJ2-5; D gene ambiguous. In nucleotides, the CDR3 is TGTGCCAGCAGGCCCGGGGAGACCCAGTACTTC. The encoded protein is CASRPGETQYF.